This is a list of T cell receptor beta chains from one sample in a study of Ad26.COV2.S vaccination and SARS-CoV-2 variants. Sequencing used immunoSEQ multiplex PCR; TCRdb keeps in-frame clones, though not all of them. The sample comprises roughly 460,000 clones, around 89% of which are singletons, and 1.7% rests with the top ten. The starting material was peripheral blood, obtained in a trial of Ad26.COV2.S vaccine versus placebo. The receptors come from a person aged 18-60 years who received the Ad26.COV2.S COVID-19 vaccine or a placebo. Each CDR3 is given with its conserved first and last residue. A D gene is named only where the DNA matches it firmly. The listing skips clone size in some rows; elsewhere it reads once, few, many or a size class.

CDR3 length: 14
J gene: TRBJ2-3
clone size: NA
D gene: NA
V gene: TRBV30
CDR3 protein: CAWRWSGSTDTQYF
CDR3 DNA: TGTGCCTGGAGGTGGAGCGGGTCCACAGATACGCAGTATTTT

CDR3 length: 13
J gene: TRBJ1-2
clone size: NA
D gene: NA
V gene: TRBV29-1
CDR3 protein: CSVGGGWLGGYTF
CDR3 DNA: TGCAGCGTTGGGGGAGGCTGGCTAGGGGGCTACACCTTC

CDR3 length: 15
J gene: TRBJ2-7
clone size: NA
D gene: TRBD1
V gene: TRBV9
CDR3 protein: CASSVLGTGLSEQYF
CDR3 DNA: TGTGCCAGCAGCGTATTAGGGACAGGGTTAAGCGAGCAGTACTTC

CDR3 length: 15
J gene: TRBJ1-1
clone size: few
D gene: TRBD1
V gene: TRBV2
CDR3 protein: CASSGRGRVNTEAFF
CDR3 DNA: TGTGCCAGCAGTGGCAGGGGGCGGGTGAACACTGAAGCTTTCTTT

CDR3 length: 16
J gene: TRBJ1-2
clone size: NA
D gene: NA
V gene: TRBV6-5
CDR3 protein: CASSYSHGRSTYGYTF
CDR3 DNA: TGTGCCAGCAGTTACTCGCATGGGCGCTCGACCTATGGCTACACCTTC

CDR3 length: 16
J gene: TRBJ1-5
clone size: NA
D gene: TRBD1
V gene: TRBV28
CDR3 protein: CATSLPSTGPNQPQHF
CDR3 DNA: TGTGCCACCTCACTTCCCTCGACAGGGCCAAATCAGCCCCAGCATTTT

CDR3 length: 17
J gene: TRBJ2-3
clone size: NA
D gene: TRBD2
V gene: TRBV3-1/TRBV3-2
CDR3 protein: CASSQVALAGTFGTQYF
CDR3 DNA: TGTGCCAGCAGCCAAGTGGCACTAGCGGGGACCTTTGGCACGCAGTATTTT

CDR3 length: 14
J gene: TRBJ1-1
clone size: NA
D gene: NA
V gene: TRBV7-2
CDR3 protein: CASSFGQLNTEAFF
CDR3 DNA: TGTGCCAGCAGCTTTGGTCAGTTGAACACTGAAGCTTTCTTT

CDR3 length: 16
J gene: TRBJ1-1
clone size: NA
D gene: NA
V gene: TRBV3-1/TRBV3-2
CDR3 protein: CASSQDSEVWGYEAFF
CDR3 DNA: TGTGCCAGCAGCCAAGATTCGGAAGTGTGGGGGTATGAAGCTTTCTTT

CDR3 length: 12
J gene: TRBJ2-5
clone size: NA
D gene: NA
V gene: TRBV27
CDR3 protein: CANGRGGETQYF
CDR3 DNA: TGTGCCAACGGGAGAGGGGGAGAGACCCAGTACTTC

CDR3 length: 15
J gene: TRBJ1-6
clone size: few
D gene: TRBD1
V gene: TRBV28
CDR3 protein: CASSLGTGGLSPLHF
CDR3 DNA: TGTGCCAGCAGTTTGGGTACAGGGGGGTTGTCACCCCTCCACTTT

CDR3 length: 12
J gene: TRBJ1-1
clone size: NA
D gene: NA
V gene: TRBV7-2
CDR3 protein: CASSSVHTEAFF
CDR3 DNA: TGTGCCAGCAGCTCCGTACATACTGAAGCTTTCTTT

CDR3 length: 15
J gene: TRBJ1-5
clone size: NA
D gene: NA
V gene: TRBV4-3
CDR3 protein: CASSQERNIYQPQHF
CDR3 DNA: TGCGCCAGCAGCCAAGAAAGGAACATCTATCAGCCCCAGCATTTT

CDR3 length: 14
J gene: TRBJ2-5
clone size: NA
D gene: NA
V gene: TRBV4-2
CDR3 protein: CASSQADGLETQYF
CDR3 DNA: TGTGCCAGCAGCCAAGCTGATGGACTAGAGACCCAGTACTTC

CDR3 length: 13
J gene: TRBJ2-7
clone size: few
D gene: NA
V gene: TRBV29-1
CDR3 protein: CSVARDTSYEQYF
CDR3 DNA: TGCAGCGTTGCTCGAGACACCAGCTACGAGCAGTACTTC

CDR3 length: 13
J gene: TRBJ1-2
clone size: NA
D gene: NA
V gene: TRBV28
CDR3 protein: CASRPGEGIGYTF
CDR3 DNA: TGTGCCAGCAGACCGGGGGAGGGGATTGGCTACACCTTC

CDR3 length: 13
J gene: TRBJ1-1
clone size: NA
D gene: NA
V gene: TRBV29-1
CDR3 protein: CSVEVAKGTEAFF
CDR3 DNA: TGCAGCGTTGAAGTGGCGAAGGGGACTGAAGCTTTCTTT

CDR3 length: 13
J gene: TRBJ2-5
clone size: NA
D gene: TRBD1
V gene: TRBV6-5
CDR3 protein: CASGKQGRETQYF
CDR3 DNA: TGTGCCAGCGGTAAACAGGGGCGCGAGACCCAGTACTTC

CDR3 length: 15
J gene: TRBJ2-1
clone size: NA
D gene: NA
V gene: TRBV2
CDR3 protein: CASSRGQNPYNEQFF
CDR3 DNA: TGTGCCAGCAGTCGGGGGCAAAACCCTTACAATGAGCAGTTCTTC

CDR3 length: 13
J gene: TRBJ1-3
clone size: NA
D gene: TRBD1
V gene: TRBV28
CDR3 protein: CASTRTGGNTIYF
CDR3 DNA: TGTGCCAGCACTCGGACAGGGGGAAACACCATATATTTT

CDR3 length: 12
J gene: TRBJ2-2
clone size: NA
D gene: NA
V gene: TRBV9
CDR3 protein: CASSGGPGELFF
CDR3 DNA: TGTGCCAGCAGCGGCGGACCCGGGGAGCTGTTTTTT

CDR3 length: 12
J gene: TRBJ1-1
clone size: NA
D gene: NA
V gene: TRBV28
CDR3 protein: CASSSPRREAFF
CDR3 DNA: TGTGCCAGCAGTTCCCCGCGCCGTGAAGCTTTCTTT

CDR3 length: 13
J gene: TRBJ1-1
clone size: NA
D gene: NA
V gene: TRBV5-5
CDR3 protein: CASSLVRNTEAFF
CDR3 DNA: TGTGCCAGCAGCTTAGTACGAAACACTGAAGCTTTCTTT

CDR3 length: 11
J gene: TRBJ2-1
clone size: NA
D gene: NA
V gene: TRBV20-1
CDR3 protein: CSASRVDEQFF
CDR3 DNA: TGCAGTGCCAGCAGGGTGGATGAGCAGTTCTTC

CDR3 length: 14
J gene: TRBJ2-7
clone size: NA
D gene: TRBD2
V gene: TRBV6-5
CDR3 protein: CASRPLAGGHEQYF
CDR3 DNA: TGTGCCAGCAGACCTCTAGCGGGGGGACACGAGCAGTACTTC

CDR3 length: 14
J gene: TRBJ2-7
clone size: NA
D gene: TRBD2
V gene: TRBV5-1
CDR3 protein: CASSPGTSSNEQYF
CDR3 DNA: TGCGCCAGCAGCCCGGGGACTAGTTCAAACGAGCAGTACTTC

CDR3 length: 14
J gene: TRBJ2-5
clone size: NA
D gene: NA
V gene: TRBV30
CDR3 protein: CAWSVKQGQETQYF
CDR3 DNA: TGTGCCTGGAGTGTAAAACAGGGCCAAGAGACCCAGTACTTC

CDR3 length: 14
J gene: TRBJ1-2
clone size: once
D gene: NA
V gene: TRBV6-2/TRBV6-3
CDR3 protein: CASSYLPGAKGYTF
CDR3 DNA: TGTGCCAGCAGTTACCTGCCGGGGGCGAAAGGCTACACCTTC

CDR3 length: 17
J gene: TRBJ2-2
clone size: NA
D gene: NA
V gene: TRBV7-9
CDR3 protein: CASREKQVIIGTGELFF
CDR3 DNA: TGTGCCAGCAGAGAAAAGCAGGTTATTATCGGCACCGGGGAGCTGTTTTTT

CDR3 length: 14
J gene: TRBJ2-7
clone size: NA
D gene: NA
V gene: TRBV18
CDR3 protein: CASSGASANYEQYF
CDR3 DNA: TGTGCCAGCTCAGGGGCTAGCGCCAACTACGAGCAGTACTTC

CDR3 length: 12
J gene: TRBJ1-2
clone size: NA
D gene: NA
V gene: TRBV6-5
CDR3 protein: CASSYGGRGYTF
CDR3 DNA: TGTGCCAGCAGTTACGGGGGGAGAGGCTACACCTTC

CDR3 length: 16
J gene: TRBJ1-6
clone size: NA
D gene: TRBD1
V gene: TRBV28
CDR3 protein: CASSRPGTANNSPLHF
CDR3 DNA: TGTGCCAGCAGCCGACCGGGGACAGCTAATAATTCACCCCTCCACTTT

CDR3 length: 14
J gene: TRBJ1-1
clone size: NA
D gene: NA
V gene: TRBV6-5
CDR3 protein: CASGDTRLFTEAFF
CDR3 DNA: TGTGCCAGCGGGGACACCCGACTCTTTACTGAAGCTTTCTTT

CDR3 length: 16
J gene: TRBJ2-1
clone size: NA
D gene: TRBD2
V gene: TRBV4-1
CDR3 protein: CASSQEWTSGIDEQFF
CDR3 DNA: TGCGCCAGCAGCCAAGAGTGGACTAGCGGGATCGATGAGCAGTTCTTC

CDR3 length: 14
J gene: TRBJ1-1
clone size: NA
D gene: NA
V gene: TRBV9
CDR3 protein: CASSVENKNTEAFF
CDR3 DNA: TGTGCCAGCAGCGTAGAGAACAAGAACACTGAAGCTTTCTTT

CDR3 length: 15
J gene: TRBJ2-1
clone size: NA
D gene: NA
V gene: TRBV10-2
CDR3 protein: CASNGRARLSNEQFF
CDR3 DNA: TGCGCCAGCAACGGGAGAGCCCGGCTAAGCAATGAGCAGTTCTTC

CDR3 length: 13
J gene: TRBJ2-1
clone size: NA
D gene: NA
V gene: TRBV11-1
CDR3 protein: CASSSRAYNEQFF
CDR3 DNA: TGTGCCAGCAGCTCTAGGGCCTACAATGAGCAGTTCTTC

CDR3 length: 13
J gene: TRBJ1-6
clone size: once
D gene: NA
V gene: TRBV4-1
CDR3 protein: CASSQVYASPLHF
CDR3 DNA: TGCGCCAGCAGCCAAGTTTATGCCTCACCCCTCCACTTT

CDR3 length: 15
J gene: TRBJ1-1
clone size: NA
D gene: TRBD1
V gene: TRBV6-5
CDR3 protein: CASSYFGQGYTEAFF
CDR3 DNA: TGTGCCAGCAGTTACTTCGGACAGGGATACACTGAAGCTTTCTTT

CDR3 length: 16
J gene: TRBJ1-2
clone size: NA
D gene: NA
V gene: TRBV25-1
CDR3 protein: CASSVGKGSSNYGYTF
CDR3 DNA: TGTGCCAGCAGTGTCGGGAAGGGCTCGAGTAACTATGGCTACACCTTC

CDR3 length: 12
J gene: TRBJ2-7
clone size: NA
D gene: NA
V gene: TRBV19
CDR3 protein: CASSMPGIEQYF
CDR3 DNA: TGTGCCAGTAGTATGCCGGGAATCGAGCAGTACTTC

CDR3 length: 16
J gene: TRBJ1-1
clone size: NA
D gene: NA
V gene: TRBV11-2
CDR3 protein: CASTFPRGGPNTEAFF
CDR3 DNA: TGTGCCAGCACCTTCCCCCGGGGGGGGCCGAACACTGAAGCTTTCTTT

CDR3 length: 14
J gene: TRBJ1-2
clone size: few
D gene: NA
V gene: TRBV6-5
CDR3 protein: CASTHGDSNYGYTF
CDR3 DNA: TGTGCCAGCACCCACGGTGACTCTAACTATGGCTACACCTTC

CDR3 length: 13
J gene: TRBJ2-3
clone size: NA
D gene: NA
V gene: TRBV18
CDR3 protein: CASSPFETDTQYF
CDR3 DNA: TGTGCCAGCTCACCATTTGAAACAGATACGCAGTATTTT

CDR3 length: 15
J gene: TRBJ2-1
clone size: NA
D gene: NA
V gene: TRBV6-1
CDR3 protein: CASSEVNLSANEQFF
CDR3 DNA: TGTGCCAGCAGTGAAGTCAATTTGTCCGCAAATGAGCAGTTCTTC

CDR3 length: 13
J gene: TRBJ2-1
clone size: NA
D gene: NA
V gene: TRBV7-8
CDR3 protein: CASSLYHSNEQFF
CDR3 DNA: TGTGCCAGCAGCTTATACCATTCCAATGAGCAGTTCTTC

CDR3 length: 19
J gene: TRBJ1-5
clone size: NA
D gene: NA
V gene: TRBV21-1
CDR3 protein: CASSKGPWTPELSYQPQHF
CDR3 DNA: TGTGCCAGCAGCAAAGGTCCTTGGACACCAGAGTTATCGTATCAGCCCCAGCATTTT

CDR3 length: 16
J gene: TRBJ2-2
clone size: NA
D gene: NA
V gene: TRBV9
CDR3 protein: CASSVAAGPSTGELFF
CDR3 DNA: TGTGCCAGCAGCGTAGCGGCGGGACCGAGCACCGGGGAGCTGTTTTTT

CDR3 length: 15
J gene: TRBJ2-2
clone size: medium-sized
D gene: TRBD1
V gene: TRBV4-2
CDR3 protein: CASSQGDSDTGELFF
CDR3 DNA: TGTGCCAGCAGCCAAGGGGACAGCGACACCGGGGAGCTGTTTTTT